This TCR beta chain was obtained from a study of blood T cell repertoires in COVID-19. Background on the study: T cells, B-cell-depleted T cells, or PBMCs provided the cDNA or gDNA that served as material.

The protocol was immunoSEQ multiplex PCR, while the TCRdb copy is restricted to in-frame clones and leaves out a portion. The sample includes about 190,000 clones, approximately 88% seen only once; the top ten take 4% to 5%. The receptor's source is a woman between 25 and 40 years old with acute or convalescent COVID-19. The source material was peripheral blood.

In nucleotides, the CDR3 is TGTGCCAGCAGCCCGGGAGTCAATGAAAAACTGTTTTTT. Amino acid sequence: CASSPGVNEKLFF. This rearrangement joins TRBV11-1 to TRBJ1-4; D not resolved. CDR1 is SGHAT, CDR2 FQDESV, per germline (reference sequence). The CDR3 is 13 amino acids. Trimming stripped 5 bases from V and 5 bases from J, with 9 bases between.